Sequencing of this T cell receptor beta chain was carried out in a study of human T cells and chemical hapten exposure. About the research overall: Patients having alopecia areata, totalis or universalis were mostly female. Study outcomes and limitations: Donors, who had alopecia, may show an immune response that differs from healthy people's.

The CDR3 sequence is 17 residues long. The germline V gene has CDR1 SQVTM and CDR2 ANQGSEA. Trimming cost V 5 bases and J 6 bases, with 28 bases left between them. TCRdb recomputed calls from the RACE reads with MiXCR, one row per CDR3 protein. The sample includes about 180,000 distinct CDR3 sequences, almost 30% seen only once; the top ten take less than 3.5%. Time point here: pre-sensitization, week 0. Treatment in this sample: therapeutic diphenylcyclopropenone sensitization with weekly scalp DPC. This clonotype was detected only a few times. Its antigen is not identified. The sample consisted of whole blood, taken in connection with sensitization to the hapten diphenylcyclopropenone (DPC). The V gene is TRBV29-1, the J gene TRBJ1-2; D uncertain. The sequence came from a woman aged 30 to 39 with alopecia areata. Some clones in this sample may be carry-over from other donors' samples. This chain's CDR3 is CSVFGNPGPTAGHGYTF. CDR3 bases: TGCAGCGTTTTCGGGAACCCGGGCCCCACAGCAGGACATGGCTACACCTTC. Filled out from reference TRBV29-1 and TRBJ1-2, the complete variable domain reads SAVISQKPSRDICQRGTSLTIQCQVDSQVTMMFWYRQQPGQSLTLIATANQGSEATYESGFVIDKFPISRPNLTFSTLTVSNMSPEDSSIYLCSVFGNPGPTAGHGYTFGSGTRLTVV.